The rows below give T cell receptor beta chains drawn from one sample of a study of spatial heterogeneity in lung cancer. TCRdb used MiXCR to reprocess the 5' RACE reads, holding one entry per CDR3 protein. This sample carries approximately 92,000 distinct CDR3 sequences, approximately 12% of them seen once, and the ten largest clones take roughly two fifths. This material consisted of PBMCs, taken at surgery. The origin of the receptors is a male donor with early-stage non-small cell lung cancer. Both conserved end residues are part of each CDR3. Each record gives: clone size, V gene, D gene, J gene, CDR3 DNA, CDR3 protein. The D gene is left open where the match is weak. The size field is filled for only some rows; it gives once, few, many or a size class.

size: .; V: TRBV6-1; D: .; J: TRBJ2-7; DNA: TGTGCCTGCATTGGGGTTTGGTACGAGCAGTACTTC; CDR3: CACIGVWYEQYF
size: .; V: TRBV7-8; D: TRBD1; J: TRBJ2-2; DNA: TGTGCCAGCAGCTTCGGGACAGGGGGCGACACCGGGGAGCTGTTTTTT; CDR3: CASSFGTGGDTGELFF
size: .; V: TRBV20-1; D: TRBD2; J: TRBJ2-3; DNA: TGCAGTGCTCTGGATGGCGGGAGGGCAGATACGCAGTATTTT; CDR3: CSALDGGRADTQYF
size: few; V: TRBV19; D: .; J: TRBJ2-1; DNA: TGTGCCAGTAGTCCTAAGTTGGGGGGTGGTGTAAATGAGCAGTTCTTC; CDR3: CASSPKLGGGVNEQFF
size: few; V: TRBV5-1; D: TRBD2; J: TRBJ2-7; DNA: TGCGCCAGCTCTGTAAGGACTAGCGGAGACTACGAGCAGTACTTC; CDR3: CASSVRTSGDYEQYF
size: many; V: TRBV29-1; D: .; J: TRBJ1-2; DNA: TGCAGCGTTGAGGGTCAGATAAGCAACTATGGCTACACCTTC; CDR3: CSVEGQISNYGYTF
size: few; V: TRBV10-3; D: .; J: TRBJ2-2; DNA: TGTGCCATCAGTGAAAGGGCGACGAACACCGGGGAGCTGTTTTTT; CDR3: CAISERATNTGELFF
size: .; V: TRBV7-2; D: .; J: TRBJ2-2; DNA: TGTGCCAGCAGCTCAAACTTGAACACCGGGGAGCTGTTTTTT; CDR3: CASSSNLNTGELFF
size: few; V: TRBV28; D: .; J: TRBJ2-7; DNA: TGTGCCAGCAGTTTAGGAGGACTCTTCTACGAGCAGTACTTC; CDR3: CASSLGGLFYEQYF
size: few; V: TRBV12-3/TRBV12-4; D: .; J: TRBJ2-7; DNA: TGTGCCAGCAGTTGGGGCCTCTACGAGCAGTACTTC; CDR3: CASSWGLYEQYF
size: .; V: TRBV30; D: .; J: TRBJ2-5; DNA: TGTGCCTGGGGGGATCGTACGCAGACCCAGTACTTC; CDR3: CAWGDRTQTQYF
size: many; V: TRBV7-6; D: .; J: TRBJ2-7; DNA: TGTGCCAGCAGCCCAAGGATGGGCTACGAGCAGTACTTC; CDR3: CASSPRMGYEQYF
size: many; V: TRBV5-6; D: .; J: TRBJ1-1; DNA: TGTGCCAGCAGCCTGGGGGCCAAAAAGGGAGCTTTCTTT; CDR3: CASSLGAKKGAFF
size: .; V: TRBV28; D: .; J: TRBJ1-3; DNA: TGTGCCAGCAGTTTAGGGCGCGCGCGGATCTCTGGAAACACCATATATTTT; CDR3: CASSLGRARISGNTIYF
size: .; V: TRBV7-3; D: .; J: TRBJ2-7; DNA: TGTGCCAGCAGCTTAGCTCGGGACCCTATATACGAGCAGTACTTC; CDR3: CASSLARDPIYEQYF
size: many; V: TRBV13; D: .; J: TRBJ2-7; DNA: TGTGCCAGCAGCGTCAATGGTGCACGGGAGCTCGAGCAGTACTTC; CDR3: CASSVNGARELEQYF
size: .; V: TRBV27; D: .; J: TRBJ2-2; DNA: TGTGCCAGCAGTTCAACAGGCACCGGGGAGCTGTTTTTT; CDR3: CASSSTGTGELFF
size: few; V: TRBV7-8; D: .; J: TRBJ1-1; DNA: TGTGCCAGCAGCCGCAACACTGAAGCTTTCTTT; CDR3: CASSRNTEAFF
size: many; V: TRBV7-2; D: TRBD2; J: TRBJ2-2; DNA: TGTGCCAGCAGCGCGGGACTAGCGGGGCCCGGGGAGCTGTTTTTT; CDR3: CASSAGLAGPGELFF
size: few; V: TRBV3-1; D: TRBD2; J: TRBJ2-3; DNA: TGTGCCAGCAGCCAAGGGACTAGCGGGAGTTTGGTAGATACGCAGTATTTT; CDR3: CASSQGTSGSLVDTQYF
size: .; V: TRBV5-4; D: .; J: TRBJ2-7; DNA: TGTGCCAGCAGGGGTAGTCCCGGGGACTTCTACGAGCAGTACTTC; CDR3: CASRGSPGDFYEQYF
size: .; V: TRBV10-1; D: .; J: TRBJ2-2; DNA: TGCGCCAGCAGGCACCCCGGGACTCTGACCGGGGAGCTGTTTTTT; CDR3: CASRHPGTLTGELFF
size: .; V: TRBV9; D: .; J: TRBJ2-5; DNA: TGTGCCAGCAGCGTCGGAGCTGTTGCGTCGGAGACCCAGTACTTC; CDR3: CASSVGAVASETQYF
size: .; V: TRBV6-6; D: .; J: TRBJ1-6; DNA: TGTGCCAGCAGAACAACAGGGAGGGTTTCACCCCTCCACTTT; CDR3: CASRTTGRVSPLHF
size: few; V: TRBV25-1; D: .; J: TRBJ1-2; DNA: TGTGCCAGCAGTGAATGGCCCAAAGGGGCCTTTTATGGCTACACCTTC; CDR3: CASSEWPKGAFYGYTF
size: many; V: TRBV5-1; D: TRBD2; J: TRBJ2-3; DNA: TGCGCCAGCAGCTTGGCCCTAGCGGGGGAGATCGTTGATACGCAGTATTTT; CDR3: CASSLALAGEIVDTQYF
size: few; V: TRBV4-2; D: TRBD1; J: TRBJ2-5; DNA: TGTGCCAGCAGCCAGTCCGGGACAGGGGCAGAGACCCAGTACTTC; CDR3: CASSQSGTGAETQYF
size: .; V: TRBV24-1; D: TRBD2; J: TRBJ2-1; DNA: TGTGCCACCATGGAAGCGGGGGGGAATGAGCAGTTCTTC; CDR3: CATMEAGGNEQFF
size: .; V: TRBV7-9; D: .; J: TRBJ1-1; DNA: TGTGCCAGCAGCTTACCCCAGGGGTTCCGGGACACTGAAGCTTTCTTT; CDR3: CASSLPQGFRDTEAFF
size: many; V: TRBV28; D: .; J: TRBJ1-1; DNA: TGTGCCAGCAGTTTCGGGGTTACGAACACTGAAGCTTTCTTT; CDR3: CASSFGVTNTEAFF
size: .; V: TRBV7-2; D: .; J: TRBJ2-3; DNA: TGTGCCAGCAGCCCTACAGATACGCAGTATTTT; CDR3: CASSPTDTQYF
size: .; V: TRBV28; D: .; J: TRBJ1-2; DNA: TGTGCCAGCAGTAAAAGACAGTCTAACTATGGCTACACCTTC; CDR3: CASSKRQSNYGYTF
size: .; V: TRBV6-5; D: .; J: TRBJ1-2; DNA: TGTGCCAGCAGTCCGAGACAGGTCCTATCCTATGGCTACACCTTC; CDR3: CASSPRQVLSYGYTF
size: .; V: TRBV10-3; D: .; J: TRBJ2-2; DNA: TGTGCCATCAGAAACGGGACGGCGAACACCGGGGAGCTGTTTTTT; CDR3: CAIRNGTANTGELFF